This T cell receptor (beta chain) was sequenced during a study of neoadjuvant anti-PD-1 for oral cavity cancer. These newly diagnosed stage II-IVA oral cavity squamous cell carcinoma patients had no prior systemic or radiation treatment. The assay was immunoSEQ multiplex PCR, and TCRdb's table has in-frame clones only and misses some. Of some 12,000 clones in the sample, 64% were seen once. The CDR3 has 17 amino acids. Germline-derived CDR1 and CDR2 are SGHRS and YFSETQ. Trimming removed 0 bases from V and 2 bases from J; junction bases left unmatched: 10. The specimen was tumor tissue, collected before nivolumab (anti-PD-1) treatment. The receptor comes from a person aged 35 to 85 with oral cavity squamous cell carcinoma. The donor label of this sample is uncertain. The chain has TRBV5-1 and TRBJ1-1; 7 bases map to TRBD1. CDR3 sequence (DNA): TGCGCCAGCAGCTTGGCTTCAGGGACAGCCTATAACACTGAAGCTTTCTTT. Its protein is CASSLASGTAYNTEAFF.